This entry describes one TCR beta chain. Trimming removed 5 bases at V and 0 bases at J, with 10 bases between. This CDR3 has 13 amino acids. From germline, CDR1 is SQVTM and CDR2 ANQGSEA. The entry originates in a study of shared clonotypes between healthy human individuals. Clones were read by immunoSEQ multiplex PCR, and TCRdb kept only the in-frame ones, dropping some. The sample has some 1.5 million clones; more than 95% are singletons. The chain recombines TRBV29-1 with TRBJ1-2, with D perhaps matching TRBD1 (5 bases). This TCR was sampled from a man aged 30 to 45 in good health. The sequenced material came from naive CD4+ T cells sorted from blood. Subset noted: CD45RA+ positively selected. CDR3 loop: CSVRDSSNYGYTF. In nucleotides, the CDR3 is TGCAGCGTTCGTGACAGTTCTAACTATGGCTACACCTTC.